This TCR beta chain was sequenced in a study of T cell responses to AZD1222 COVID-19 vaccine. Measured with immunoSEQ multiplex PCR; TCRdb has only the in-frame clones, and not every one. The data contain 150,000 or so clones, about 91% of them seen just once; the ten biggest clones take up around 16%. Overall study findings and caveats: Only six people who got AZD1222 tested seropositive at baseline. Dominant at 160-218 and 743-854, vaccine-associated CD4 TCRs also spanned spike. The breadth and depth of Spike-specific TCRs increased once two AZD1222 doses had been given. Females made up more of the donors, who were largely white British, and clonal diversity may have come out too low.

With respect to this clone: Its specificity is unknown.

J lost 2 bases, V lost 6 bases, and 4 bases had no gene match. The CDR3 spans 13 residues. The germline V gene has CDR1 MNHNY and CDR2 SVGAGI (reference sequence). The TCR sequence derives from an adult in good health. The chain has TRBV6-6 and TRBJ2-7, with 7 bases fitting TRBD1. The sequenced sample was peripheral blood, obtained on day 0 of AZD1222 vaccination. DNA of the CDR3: TGTGCCAGCAGGGGACAGAGCACCTACGAGCAGTACTTC. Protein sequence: CASRGQSTYEQYF.